A single sample is the source of the 15 T cell receptor beta chains below, sequenced in a study of cytomegalovirus exposure and HLA in healthy donors (dated by TCRdb to 2017 to 2019). The protocol used for the library was the immunoSEQ multiplex PCR assay. The multiplex PCR relied on a mix of 60 forward primers for TCR Vbeta segments and 13 reverse primers for TCR Jbeta segments. As stored in TCRdb, this immuneACCESS dataset retains in-frame rearrangements with V and J assigned. A fraction of the clones does not appear; measured against another copy, unresolved V genes explain less than half of the discrepancy, and the remainder lacks a known reason. Present in this sample are some 210,000 clones, around 73% of which were seen just once. Roughly 2.1% of the sample is taken by the ten largest. Sequencing used PBMCs. The receptors were gathered from a woman aged 25 to 39 in good health and CMV-seropositive.

The rearrangement uses TRBV7-2 and TRBJ2-7; D ambiguous. The CDR3 is 13 residues long. The V end was cut by 4 bases, the J end by 6 bases, with 13 bases between. Looked up from germline, CDR1 is SGHTA and CDR2 is FQGNSA. The CDR3 region is CASSSEGRVEQYF. The CDR3 DNA is TGTGCCAGCAGCTCGGAAGGCCGGGTCGAGCAGTACTTC.

This rearrangement joins TRBV30 to TRBJ1-1; the D gene is possibly TRBD1 (5 bases). The ends were cut back, 1 base at V and 0 bases at J, with 6 bases in the middle. CDR3 length equals 13 residues. CDR1 GTSNPN and CDR2 SVGIG come from the germline V gene (reference sequence). The CDR3 here is CAWSEGLNTEAFF. The CDR3 bases are TGTGCCTGGAGTGAGGGGTTGAACACTGAAGCTTTCTTT.

The CDR3 DNA is TGTGCCAGCAGTACAACTAACTATGGCTACACCTTC. This codes for CASSTTNYGYTF. V gene TRBV28 combines with J gene TRBJ1-2; D uncertain. CDR1 is MDHEN and CDR2 is SYDVKM in the germline V gene. Trimming cost V 5 bases and J 0 bases, with 4 bases left between them. This CDR3 contains 12 residues.

The rearrangement links TRBV29-1 to TRBJ2-3; possible D gene TRBD1, 5 bases. Germline CDR1 and CDR2: SQVTM and ANQGSEA. V lost 4 bases to trimming and J lost 1 base, with 6 bases between them. This CDR3 has 12 amino acids. The DNA of the CDR3 is TGCAGCGTTGCGACAGGCACAGATACGCAGTATTTT. Translated, it gives CSVATGTDTQYF.

The chain has TRBV7-6 and TRBJ2-2; 11 bases map to TRBD1. From germline, CDR1 is SGHVS and CDR2 FNYEAQ. V lost 4 bases and J lost 7; bases outside the gene matches: 8. CDR3 length equals 16 residues. CDR3 protein: CASSSTRTGGHGELFF. CDR3 sequence (DNA): TGTGCCAGCAGCTCGACGAGGACAGGGGGCCACGGGGAGCTGTTTTTT.

The chain employs TRBV6-5 and TRBJ1-1; 7 nucleotides align to TRBD1. Germline values: CDR1 MNHEY, CDR2 SVGAGI. The CDR3 runs to 14 residues. V shed 5 bases and J 5 bases; nucleotides not matched to a gene: 8. The CDR3 spells CASSDPGQYTEAFF. The DNA of the CDR3 is TGTGCCAGCAGTGACCCGGGACAGTATACTGAAGCTTTCTTT.

The chain uses TRBV14 and TRBJ2-1, with D possibly matching TRBD2 (6 bases). Trimming took off 3 bases at V and 9 bases at J, with 9 bases between the two ends. The CDR3 loop spans 12 amino acids. Germline V gene lookup returns CDR1 SGHDN and CDR2 FVKESK. This CDR3 reads CASSQGGSEQFF. In DNA, the CDR3 is TGTGCCAGCAGCCAGGGGGGTAGTGAGCAGTTCTTC.

The V call is TRBV30, the J call TRBJ1-4, with 11 bases that match TRBD1. The V gene end was trimmed by 4 bases and the J gene end by 0 bases; junction bases not matched to a gene: 1. Germline V gene lookup returns CDR1 GTSNPN and CDR2 SVGIG (reference sequence). This CDR3 region has 15 residues. DNA of the CDR3: TGTGCCTGGAAGGGACAGGGGGCAACTAATGAAAAACTGTTTTTT. It codes for CAWKGQGATNEKLFF.

V usage is TRBV10-3 and J usage is TRBJ1-5; D not certain. CDR1 is ENHRY and CDR2 is SYGVKD in the germline V gene. V was cut by 2 bases and J by 1 base, with 9 bases left in between. The CDR3 covers 15 residues. As DNA, the CDR3 is TGTGCCATCAGTGAGGCCTTACAAAGCAATCAGCCCCAGCATTTT. Amino acids: CAISEALQSNQPQHF.

This chain links TRBV28 with TRBJ2-4; TRBD2 matches at 8 bases. This CDR3 region has 15 residues. The trim removed 3 bases at V and 10 bases at J, leaving 11 bases unmatched. Germline V gene data show CDR1 as MDHEN and CDR2 as SYDVKM. CDR3 protein: CASSLVAAGDGIQYF. The CDR3 DNA follows: TGTGCCAGCAGTTTGGTCGCAGCGGGAGATGGTATTCAGTACTTC.

The chain uses TRBV30 and TRBJ2-3, with 7 nucleotides matching TRBD1. V was clipped by 4 bases and J by 2 bases; unmatched bases: 9. Germline CDR1 reads GTSNPN; CDR2 reads SVGIG (reference sequence). The CDR3 is 15 residues long. The CDR3 DNA reads TGTGCCTGGAAGAGACAGGGCTCCCCCACAGATACGCAGTATTTT. Amino acid sequence: CAWKRQGSPTDTQYF.

This clone was counted once. This chain links TRBV7-6 with TRBJ2-7; 7 nucleotides agree with TRBD1. Germline V gives CDR1 SGHVS, CDR2 FNYEAQ. V gave up 4 bases and J gave up 5 bases; unmatched junction bases: 8. This CDR3 has 14 residues. CDR3 amino acids: CASSSRRQGDEQYF. CDR3 sequence (DNA): TGTGCCAGCAGCTCGCGTCGACAGGGTGACGAGCAGTACTTC. The variable domain in full, completed from reference TRBV7-6 and TRBJ2-7, reads GAGVSQSPRYKVTKRGQDVALRCDPISGHVSLYWYRQALGQGPEFLTYFNYEAQQDKSGLPNDRFSAERPEGSISTLTIQRTEQRDSAMYRCASSSRRQGDEQYFGPGTRLTVT.

The rearrangement joins TRBV9 to TRBJ2-1; tentative D call: TRBD2 (5 bases). V was pared by 6 bases and J by 9 bases, with 10 bases between. In germline, CDR1 is SGDLS, CDR2 YYNGEE. CDR3 length: 11 amino acids. The CDR3 sequence: CASTRTGEQFF. DNA of the CDR3: TGTGCCAGCACCCGGACTGGTGAGCAGTTCTTC.

The chain has TRBV19 and TRBJ1-1; maybe TRBD1 (6 bases). The CDR3 has 14 residues. V was trimmed by 0 bases and J by 5 bases, leaving 10 bases between them. CDR1 LNHDA and CDR2 SQIVND come from the germline V gene (reference sequence). This chain's CDR3 is CASSIEGAGTEAFF. As DNA, the CDR3 is TGTGCCAGTAGTATAGAGGGGGCGGGTACTGAAGCTTTCTTT.

This chain links TRBV18 with TRBJ1-4; maybe TRBD1 (6 bases). CDR1 and CDR2 (germline): KGHSH, LQKENI. Trimming left V 2 bases short and J 3 bases short, with 19 bases between. The CDR3 extends over 18 amino acids. The DNA for the CDR3 is TGTGCCAGCTCACCAAACAGGGTAGCAGCTATCGCTAATGAAAAACTGTTTTTT. It is translated as CASSPNRVAAIANEKLFF.